The 3 T cell receptor beta chains presented below share a single source sample, sequenced in a study of T cell clones after liver transplantation. Sequenced by immunoSEQ multiplex PCR; TCRdb stores in-frame clones only, minus some. The sample includes over 50,000 clones, 65% to 85% of them seen just once. Sample: CD4+ T cells from blood, taken before liver transplant. The receptors derive from a human donor who received a liver transplant.

This rearrangement joins TRBV15 to TRBJ1-5; D ambiguous. CDR1 is LNHNV and CDR2 is YYDKDF in the germline V gene (reference sequence). V was shortened by 0 bases and J by 10 bases, with 7 bases between the two germline ends. The CDR3 is made up of 12 amino acids. CDR3 protein: CATSRDRAPQHF. The CDR3 nucleotides read TGTGCCACCAGCAGAGATCGAGCTCCCCAGCATTTT.

The gene calls are TRBV18 and TRBJ1-3, with a possible D match to TRBD1 (5 bases). V lost 3 bases and J 8 bases, leaving 5 bases between the germline ends. The CDR3 consists of 11 residues. In germline, CDR1 is KGHSH, CDR2 LQKENI. CDR3 coding DNA: TGTGCCAGCTCACCGGGGGACACCATATATTTT. Translated, it gives CASSPGDTIYF.

The chain is built from TRBV4-2 and TRBJ2-4; 7 bases line up with TRBD1. Unmatched junction bases numbered 4, after V lost 4 bases and J lost 7 bases. CDR3 length: 13 residues. The germline V gene encodes CDR1 LGHNA and CDR2 YNFKEQ. CDR3 bases: TGTGCCAGCAGCCCAGACAGGGTTAACATTCAGTACTTC. Translating gives CASSPDRVNIQYF.